Given below is one TCR beta chain in context. The sampling schedule covered blood at baseline, cycle 4 day 1, and cycle 7 day 1. Data came from immunoSEQ multiplex PCR; TCRdb stores just in-frame clones and leaves some out. The sample has around 60,000 clones; approximately 91% are singletons. The entry originates in a study of OX40 agonist ivuxolimab in advanced cancers. Overall study: Every patient in dose escalation had hepatocellular carcinoma, melanoma, renal cell or head and neck cancer. Males comprised around 80% of the group, whose mean age was around 62 years (range 23 to 79).

This sequence originates from an adult with an advanced solid tumor such as melanoma, head and neck, liver or kidney cancer. This specimen was CD4+ or CD8+ T cells sorted from blood, taken in a trial of the OX40 agonist ivuxolimab.

The CDR3 loop reads CASSLVLPANEQFF. The CDR3 DNA sequence: TGCGCCAGCAGCTTGGTGCTTCCTGCCAATGAGCAGTTCTTC. The J gene is TRBJ2-1, the V gene TRBV5-1, with unresolved D. Trimming shortened V by 0 bases and J by 6 bases, and 10 bases separated the two germline ends. This CDR3 has 14 residues. The V gene's germline CDR1 is SGHRS and CDR2 YFSETQ.